This T cell receptor beta chain was retrieved from a study of OX40 agonist ivuxolimab in advanced cancers. Turning to the study itself: Patients were treated with ivuxolimab, an agonistic anti-OX40 (CD134) antibody. The mean age was approximately 60 years, ranging from 23 to 79, with 65% to 90% of participants male.

The method was immunoSEQ multiplex PCR; TCRdb's version includes in-frame clones alone and lacks a portion of them. Here the sample spans fewer than 80,000 clones, about four fifths being singletons. The CDR3 runs to 16 residues. The germline CDR1 and CDR2 sequences are KGHSH and LQKENI. With V trimmed by 3 bases and J by 4 bases, 9 bases remained unmatched. The receptor was derived from an adult with an advanced solid tumor such as melanoma, head and neck, liver or kidney cancer. The source material was CD4+ or CD8+ T cells sorted from blood, sampled in a trial of the OX40 agonist ivuxolimab. The V gene is TRBV18, the J gene TRBJ2-1; 7 bases fit TRBD1. The CDR3 DNA reads as TGTGCCAGCTCACCGCCCTCGGGACAGTCTTACAATGAGCAGTTCTTC. It yields the protein CASSPPSGQSYNEQFF.